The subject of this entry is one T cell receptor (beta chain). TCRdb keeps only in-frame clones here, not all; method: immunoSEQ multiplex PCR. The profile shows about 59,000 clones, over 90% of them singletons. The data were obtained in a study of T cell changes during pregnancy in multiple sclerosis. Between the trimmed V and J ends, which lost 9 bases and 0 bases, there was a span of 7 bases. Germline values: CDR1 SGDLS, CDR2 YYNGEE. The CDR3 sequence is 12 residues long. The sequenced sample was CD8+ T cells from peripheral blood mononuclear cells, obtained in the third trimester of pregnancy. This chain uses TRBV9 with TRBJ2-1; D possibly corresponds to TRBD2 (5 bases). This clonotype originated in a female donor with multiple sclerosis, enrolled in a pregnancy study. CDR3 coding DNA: TGTGCCACGGGGAGCTCCTACAATGAGCAGTTCTTC. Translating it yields CATGSSYNEQFF. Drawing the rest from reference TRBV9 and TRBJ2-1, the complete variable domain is DSGVTQTPKHLITATGQRVTLRCSPRSGDLSVYWYQQSLDQGLQFLIQYYNGEERAKGNILERFSAQQFPDLHSELNLSSLELGDSALYFCATGSSYNEQFFGPGTRLTVL.